This note documents a single T cell receptor (beta chain) sequence. Seattle patients were enrolled during active infection and followed longitudinally. This entry belongs to a study of blood T cell repertoires in COVID-19. On the study more broadly: Spain, Italy and the United States supplied samples that represented acute and convalescent COVID-19.

Original analysis: Amplification from reference gene primers served as the basis for estimated nucleated cell counts. Method: immunoSEQ multiplex PCR; TCRdb's copy keeps in-frame clones and lacks some. Clone size and V and J calls were adopted from that table, with D and trimming inferred from the DNA. This table holds 180,000 or so clones, about nine tenths found once. The trim removed 4 bases at V and 4 bases at J, leaving 5 bases unmatched. CDR1 and CDR2 (germline): LGHDT, YNNKEL (reference sequence). The CDR3 runs 15 residues. The rearrangement links TRBV3-1 (or the pseudogene TRBV3-2) to TRBJ2-7; 12 nucleotides match TRBD1. The sequence was obtained from a woman aged 60-70 years with COVID-19, enrolled during active disease. The sequenced material came from peripheral blood. CDR3 sequence reads: CASSPMGQGAYEQYF. The CDR3 DNA follows: TGTGCCAGCAGCCCAATGGGACAGGGGGCGTACGAGCAGTACTTC.